The rows below give T cell receptor beta chains drawn from one sample of a study of T cells in Graves' hyperthyroidism and ophthalmopathy. TCRdb used MiXCR to reprocess the multiplex PCR reads, holding one entry per CDR3 protein. The table lists 280,000 or so distinct CDR3 sequences, 13% to 15% of them singletons. The sample was blood. Source of these receptors: a woman aged 45-65 years with Graves' hyperthyroidism that later progressed to Graves' ophthalmopathy. Both conserved end residues are part of each CDR3. D genes are given only for firm matches. Only some rows state a clone size, as once, few, many or a class for expanded clones.

d_call	cdr3_length	v_call	j_call	clone_size	cdr3_nt	cdr3_aa
NA	16	TRBV20-1	TRBJ2-1	many	TGCAGTGCTAGCCTAACGTGGGGGGGGCGGGACAATGAGCAGTTCTTC	CSASLTWGGRDNEQFF
NA	13	TRBV18	TRBJ2-1	few	TGTGCCAGCTCACCCGGGGCCGTAATGGGGGCGTTCTTC	CASSPGAVMGAFF
NA	17	TRBV6-6	TRBJ2-5	many	TGTGCCAGCAGTTACTCAGGGCAGGGCCTCGACGGGGAGACCCAGTACTTC	CASSYSGQGLDGETQYF
TRBD2	17	TRBV18	TRBJ2-5	many	TGTGCCAGCTCACCACAGGCGGGACTAGGACCAGGGGAGACCCAGTACTTC	CASSPQAGLGPGETQYF
NA	10	TRBV2	TRBJ2-3	many	TGTGCCAGCAAATCAGATACGCAGTATTTT	CASKSDTQYF
NA	14	TRBV19	TRBJ2-1	NA	TGTGCCAGTAGTATTGGTGGCCTTGTCAATGAGCAGTTCTTC	CASSIGGLVNEQFF
TRBD1	14	TRBV6-5	TRBJ2-7	many	TGTGCCAGCAGTTATCCGGGACAGAAGGACGAGCAGTACTTC	CASSYPGQKDEQYF
NA	12	TRBV5-1	TRBJ2-1	NA	TGCGCCAGCAGCCTTTTGGGGGATGAGCAGTTCTTC	CASSLLGDEQFF
NA	13	TRBV19	TRBJ2-5	NA	TGTGCCACCCAGTCGGGCAGGTCACCCGCCCAGTACTTC	CATQSGRSPAQYF
TRBD2	15	TRBV20-1	TRBJ2-1	many	TGCAGTGCTACCGGACTAGCGGGAGTTAGGAATGAGCAGTTCTTC	CSATGLAGVRNEQFF
NA	15	TRBV11-1	TRBJ2-7	many	TGTGCCAGCAGCCACAACAGCGTCGGTGGGTACGAGCAGTACTTC	CASSHNSVGGYEQYF
NA	13	TRBV7-6	TRBJ2-1	NA	TGTGCCAGCAGCTTAGCCGGGCGATCTGAGCAGTTCTTC	CASSLAGRSEQFF
TRBD1	16	TRBV7-9	TRBJ2-7	few	TGTGCCAGCAGCCCGGGACAGGGGGATCTGAGGTACGAGCAGTACTTC	CASSPGQGDLRYEQYF
NA	12	TRBV27	TRBJ1-1	many	TGTGCCAGCAGTGGCCAGGGGTTAGGGGCTTTCTTT	CASSGQGLGAFF
NA	12	TRBV20-1	TRBJ2-5	NA	TGCAGTGCTAGATGGTCACAAGAGACCCAGTACTTC	CSARWSQETQYF
TRBD1	14	TRBV20-1	TRBJ1-5	few	TGCAGTGCTGCCTGGGACAGGTACAATCAGCCCCAGCATTTT	CSAAWDRYNQPQHF
NA	13	TRBV6-1	TRBJ1-4	NA	TGTGCCAGCAGTTCCGGACACCTCGCGAAACTGTTTTTT	CASSSGHLAKLFF
TRBD2	17	TRBV20-1	TRBJ2-3	many	TGCAGTGCCGCCGGGCTGCGACTAGCGTATAGCACAGATACGCAGTATTTT	CSAAGLRLAYSTDTQYF
TRBD1	16	TRBV2	TRBJ2-1	many	TGTGCCAGCACCCCTGAACCGGGACAGGGTCACAATGAGCAGTTCTTC	CASTPEPGQGHNEQFF
NA	13	TRBV9	TRBJ2-2	NA	TGTGCCAGCAGCGGGGGGGTGGCCGGGGAGCTGTTTTTT	CASSGGVAGELFF
NA	14	TRBV20-1	TRBJ2-7	many	TGCAGTGCTCCTCTACAGGTCCACTCCTACGAGCAGTACTTC	CSAPLQVHSYEQYF
NA	15	TRBV6-2/TRBV6-3	TRBJ1-2	NA	TGTGCCAGCAGGCAGCCCCGGGGGAGGAGCTATGGCTACACCTTC	CASRQPRGRSYGYTF
NA	16	TRBV5-5	TRBJ1-1	few	TGTGCCAGCAGCCGATCGGGGGCCCCTATGAACACTGAAGCTTTCTTT	CASSRSGAPMNTEAFF
NA	19	TRBV6-2/TRBV6-3	TRBJ1-5	few	TGTGCCAGCAAAGGGGTCTCCGGTACATCCCCCGGTGGCAATCAGCCCCAGCATTTT	CASKGVSGTSPGGNQPQHF
NA	14	TRBV10-3	TRBJ2-7	many	TGTGCCATCAGTGGGACACCCCGTGCAGGGGAGCAGTACTTC	CAISGTPRAGEQYF
NA	13	TRBV28	TRBJ2-3	many	TGTGCCAGCCGACACGGATTCACAGATACGCAGTATTTT	CASRHGFTDTQYF
NA	15	TRBV28	TRBJ2-7	many	TGTGCCAGCAGAGAACAGGGTTCAAGCTCCTACGAGCAGTACTTC	CASREQGSSSYEQYF
TRBD2	15	TRBV6-1	TRBJ2-5	NA	TGTGCCAGCATGGGTAGCGGGAGGGCCCGGGAGACCCAGTACTTC	CASMGSGRARETQYF
NA	12	TRBV10-3	TRBJ2-7	medium-sized	TGTGCCATCAGTGACACGGACTACGAGCAGTACTTC	CAISDTDYEQYF
NA	15	TRBV28	TRBJ1-5	many	TGTGCCAGCACCCCGGGGAGACTTAGCAATCAGCCCCAGCATTTT	CASTPGRLSNQPQHF
NA	16	TRBV27	TRBJ2-2	NA	TGTGCCAGCAGTCACGCAGGGGACATCAACACCGGGGAGCTGTTTTTT	CASSHAGDINTGELFF
NA	14	TRBV4-1	TRBJ2-1	many	TGCGCCAGCAGCCAAGTAGGACCAGGGGATGAGCAGTTCTTC	CASSQVGPGDEQFF
NA	13	TRBV4-2	TRBJ2-7	many	TGTGCCAGCAGCCCGTCTAGGACCTACGAGCAGTACTTC	CASSPSRTYEQYF
NA	11	TRBV12-3/TRBV12-4	TRBJ1-1	many	TGTGCCCTCGGACCGCCGACTGAAGCTTTCTTT	CALGPPTEAFF
NA	14	TRBV10-3	TRBJ1-3	NA	TGTGCCATCAGTGAGTCGAGGAGTTTCGGCACCATATATTTT	CAISESRSFGTIYF
NA	16	TRBV5-1	TRBJ2-3	NA	TGCGCCAGCAGCCTAGACCGGGGGCTTGGCACAGATACGCAGTATTTT	CASSLDRGLGTDTQYF
TRBD1	14	TRBV20-1	TRBJ1-1	many	TGCAGTGCCGGGACAGGGGACAGGCCATCTGAAGCTTTCTTT	CSAGTGDRPSEAFF
NA	15	TRBV27	TRBJ1-2	NA	TGTGCCAGCAGTTTAGGACCAATAGGCCACTATGGCTACACCTTC	CASSLGPIGHYGYTF
TRBD1	12	TRBV6-1	TRBJ1-2	NA	TGTGCCGGATACAGGGGCGACTATGGCTACACCTTC	CAGYRGDYGYTF
TRBD2	13	TRBV20-1	TRBJ2-7	NA	TGCAGTGCTAGGAACGGGAGGACCTACGAGCAGTACTTC	CSARNGRTYEQYF
TRBD1	15	TRBV7-9	TRBJ2-1	many	TGTGCCAGCAGCTTAGCCGGACAGGGTACTGGTGAGCAGTTCTTC	CASSLAGQGTGEQFF
NA	15	TRBV5-1	TRBJ1-3	once	TGTGCCAGCAGCGTACAGGCCACCTCTGGAAACACCATATATTTT	CASSVQATSGNTIYF
NA	14	TRBV30	TRBJ1-3	NA	TGTGCCTGGAATCGGGGGATGGGTGGAAACACCATATATTTT	CAWNRGMGGNTIYF
NA	15	TRBV5-1	TRBJ2-5	NA	TGCGCCAGCAGCTTGGCGGGGTTAGGGGAAGAGACCCAGTACTTC	CASSLAGLGEETQYF
TRBD1	15	TRBV28	TRBJ2-3	many	TGTGCCAGCAGCTCCGGTGGACAGGGTTACGGTACGCAGTATTTT	CASSSGGQGYGTQYF
NA	14	TRBV20-1	TRBJ1-1	NA	TGCAGTGCTGCGTTGGATTTAAGGGACACTGAAGCTTTCTTT	CSAALDLRDTEAFF
NA	14	TRBV4-1	TRBJ1-1	many	TGCGCCAGCAGCCCCCCTAGGATGAACACTGAAGCTTTCTTT	CASSPPRMNTEAFF
NA	13	TRBV10-3	TRBJ1-5	many	TGTGCCATCAGGGCGGGGACCAATCAGCCCCAGCATTTT	CAIRAGTNQPQHF
NA	17	TRBV28	TRBJ2-1	many	TGTGCCAGCAGTATACCTTCCGGGACTTACCGGCCCCATGAGCAGTTCTTC	CASSIPSGTYRPHEQFF
TRBD1	18	TRBV18	TRBJ1-5	many	TGTGCCAGCTCACCAACCTCCGGACAGGGGTTTAGCAATCAGCCCCAGCATTTT	CASSPTSGQGFSNQPQHF
TRBD1	11	TRBV7-9	TRBJ1-4	many	TGTGCCAGCGGACAGGGGGGAAAACTGTTTTTT	CASGQGGKLFF
NA	14	TRBV20-1	TRBJ2-1	many	TGCAGTGCCCGACTCGGTAGCTCCTACAATGAGCAGTTCTTC	CSARLGSSYNEQFF
NA	11	TRBV20-1	TRBJ1-1	NA	TGCAGTGGTCGAGCGTTCACTGAAGCTTTCTTT	CSGRAFTEAFF
TRBD2	15	TRBV19	TRBJ2-1	few	TGTGCCAGTAGTGTCTCTAGCGGGAGTTATAGGGAGCAGTTCTTC	CASSVSSGSYREQFF
NA	19	TRBV5-5	TRBJ2-7	many	TGTGCCAGCAGCCCCGTCTTAGTGATGAGCAGAAGCTCAATCTACGAGCAGTACTTC	CASSPVLVMSRSSIYEQYF
NA	14	TRBV5-1	TRBJ1-1	many	TGCGCCAGCAGCTTATCACCAGGGGACACTGAAGCTTTCTTT	CASSLSPGDTEAFF
NA	15	TRBV6-1	TRBJ1-6	many	TGTGCCAGCAGAGTTTGGACCGTGGGTTTAAGCAGCCTCCACTTT	CASRVWTVGLSSLHF
TRBD2	13	TRBV5-1	TRBJ2-7	many	TGCGCCAGCGGGTCGGGAGGCCCCTACGAGCAGTACTTC	CASGSGGPYEQYF
NA	12	TRBV6-1	TRBJ2-7	many	TGTGCCAGCAAGAGCGCTACCTACGAGCAGTACTTC	CASKSATYEQYF
NA	15	TRBV7-3	TRBJ2-7	many	TGTGCCAGCAGCTTCCATTTGCAGGGTGGATACGAGCAGTACTTC	CASSFHLQGGYEQYF